This T cell receptor beta chain was identified during a study of blood T cell repertoires in COVID-19. Germline V CDR1 and CDR2: SNHLY, FYNNEI. CDR3 length equals 18 residues. V trimming: 4 bases; J trimming: 3 bases; junction bases outside the gene matches: 12. As handled by the study authors: Amplifying reference gene primers gave estimates of nucleated cell counts. Repertoires were generated with immunoSEQ multiplex PCR, while TCRdb's copy carries only in-frame clones and drops some. V and J calls and clone size are those listed in that table; D and trimming were worked out from the DNA. The sample yields 250,000 to 400,000 clones, 85% to 90% seen once. In Seattle, patients joined the study during active infection and were tracked longitudinally.

Sequencing was carried out using peripheral blood. This receptor was identified in a woman aged 30 to 39 with COVID-19, enrolled during active disease. V usage is TRBV2 and J usage is TRBJ2-2; 9 bases line up with TRBD2. CDR3 nucleotide sequence: TGTGCCAGCAGTGCTTGGATAGCGGGAGAAAAGGACACCGGGGAGCTGTTTTTT. It encodes CASSAWIAGEKDTGELFF.